Following are 11 T cell receptor beta chains from one sample sequenced in a study of T cell changes during pregnancy in multiple sclerosis. Method: immunoSEQ multiplex PCR; TCRdb's copy keeps in-frame clones and lacks some. The repertoire holds some 71,000 clones, with over 75% as singletons. Sequencing was performed on CD4+ T cells from peripheral blood mononuclear cells, taken in the third trimester of pregnancy. The receptors originated from a female donor in good health, enrolled as a control in a pregnancy study.

This rearrangement joins TRBV10-3 to TRBJ2-5; tentatively, D is TRBD1 (5 bases). Trimming left V 4 bases short and J 7 bases short, with 19 bases between. CDR3 size: 15 residues. Germline loops: CDR1 ENHRY, CDR2 SYGVKD. The CDR3 spells CAISGATDPEGTQYF. For the CDR3, the DNA is TGTGCCATCAGTGGGGCGACAGATCCTGAAGGGACCCAGTACTTC.

This sequence joins TRBV5-5 and TRBJ2-1; 7 bases map to TRBD1. With V trimmed by 4 bases and J by 0 bases, 7 bases remained unmatched. The CDR3 is 16 amino acids. The germline gives CDR1 SGHKS, CDR2 YYEKEE (reference sequence). CDR3: CASSRGQSSSYNEQFF. The CDR3 nucleotides are TGTGCCAGCAGCCGGGGACAGTCGAGCTCCTACAATGAGCAGTTCTTC.

This clone has just a few counts. This chain joins TRBV20-1 and TRBJ1-1, with D perhaps matching TRBD1 (6 bases). The CDR3 consists of 11 residues. Germline lookup yields CDR1 DFQATT and CDR2 SNEGSKA (reference sequence). V lost 3 bases and J lost 11, with 13 bases in between. CDR3: CSASLGQRAFF. The CDR3 DNA reads as TGCAGTGCTAGCCTAGGACAGAGGGCTTTCTTT.

The rearrangement joins TRBV5-1 to TRBJ2-1, with 11 bases that match TRBD2. The trim removed 0 bases at V and 7 bases at J, leaving 9 bases unmatched. Germline V gives CDR1 SGHRS, CDR2 YFSETQ. CDR3 length equals 17 residues. In DNA form, the CDR3 reads TGCGCCAGCAGCTTGGACAAACTAGCGGGGGTCAGGAATGAGCAGTTCTTC. Encoded protein: CASSLDKLAGVRNEQFF.

The chain carries TRBV6-1 and TRBJ2-5; no definite D call. Looked up from germline, CDR1 is MNHNS and CDR2 is SASEGT. V lost 0 bases to trimming and J lost 2 bases, with 7 bases between them. CDR3 length equals 14 residues. The CDR3 loop is CASSEATVQETQYF. CDR3 bases: TGTGCCAGCAGTGAAGCAACAGTACAAGAGACCCAGTACTTC.

The J gene is TRBJ1-1, the V gene TRBV15; D unresolved. The V end lost 0 bases, the J end lost 5 bases, and 16 bases lay between the germline ends. CDR1 LNHNV and CDR2 YYDKDF come from the germline V gene (reference sequence). The CDR3 sequence is 16 residues long. The CDR3 DNA follows: TGTGCCACCAGCAGAGATGAGGCCGGGGATGGGACTGAAGCTTTCTTT. Translated, it gives CATSRDEAGDGTEAFF.

The chain combines TRBV6-5 with TRBJ2-1; a weak D match, TRBD2 (6 bases). CDR1 MNHEY and CDR2 SVGAGI come from the germline V gene. V was trimmed by 4 bases and J by 7 bases, leaving 17 bases between them. CDR3 length: 15 amino acids. The CDR3: CASSSVYAGKNEQFF. As DNA, the CDR3 is TGTGCCAGCAGTTCCGTCTACGCGGGGAAAAATGAGCAGTTCTTC.

The V call is TRBV9, the J call TRBJ2-4; 7 positions agree with TRBD1. The CDR3 has 13 amino acids. V was clipped by 3 bases and J by 10 bases; unmatched bases: 7. Germline V lookup: CDR1 SGDLS, CDR2 YYNGEE. Here the CDR3 reads CASSEGTVGIQYF. The CDR3 DNA reads as TGTGCCAGCAGCGAAGGGACAGTAGGAATTCAGTACTTC.

J is TRBJ2-3 and V is TRBV7-8; 7 positions agree with TRBD1. CDR1 is SGHVS and CDR2 is FQNEAQ in the germline V gene. This CDR3 spans 16 amino acids. V was clipped by 1 base and J by 5 bases; unmatched bases: 9. The CDR3 DNA sequence: TGTGCCAGCAGCTTAGAAACTAACAGGGGTGGAGATACGCAGTATTTT. Amino acids: CASSLETNRGGDTQYF.

The chain has TRBV7-2 and TRBJ2-1; 7 nucleotides align to TRBD1. V lost 4 bases and J lost 8; bases outside the gene matches: 8. The CDR3 sequence is 14 residues long. CDR1 and CDR2 (germline): SGHTA, FQGNSA. CDR3 in DNA: TGTGCCAGCAGCTCGACAGGGCCCCTGTATGAGCAGTTCTTC. Amino acid sequence: CASSSTGPLYEQFF.

The chain couples TRBV6-6 to TRBJ2-7; TRBD1 aligns across 9 bases. With 6 bases clipped from V and 6 bases from J, the junction kept 12 bases outside the gene matches. The CDR3 extends over 15 amino acids. From germline, CDR1 is MNHNY and CDR2 SVGAGI (reference sequence). The CDR3 loop reads CASSPTGQGGSEQYF. The CDR3 DNA sequence: TGTGCCAGCAGCCCCACGGGACAGGGTGGTAGCGAGCAGTACTTC.